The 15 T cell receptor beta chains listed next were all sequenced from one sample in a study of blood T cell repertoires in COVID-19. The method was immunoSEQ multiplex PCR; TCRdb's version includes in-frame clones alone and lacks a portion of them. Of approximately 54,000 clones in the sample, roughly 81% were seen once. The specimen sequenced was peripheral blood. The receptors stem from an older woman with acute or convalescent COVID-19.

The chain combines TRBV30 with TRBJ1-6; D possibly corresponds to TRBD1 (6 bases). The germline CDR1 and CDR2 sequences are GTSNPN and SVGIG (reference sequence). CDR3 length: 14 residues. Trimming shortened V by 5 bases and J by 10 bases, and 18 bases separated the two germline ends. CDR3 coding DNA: TGTGCCTGGCAATTACAGGGCCGGGGATCACCCCTCCACTTT. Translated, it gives CAWQLQGRGSPLHF.

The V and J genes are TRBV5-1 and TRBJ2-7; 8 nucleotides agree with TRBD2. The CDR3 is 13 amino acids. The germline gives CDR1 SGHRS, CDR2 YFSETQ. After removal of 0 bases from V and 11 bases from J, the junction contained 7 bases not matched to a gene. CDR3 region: CASSLEGSGTEYF. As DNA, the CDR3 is TGCGCCAGCAGCTTGGAGGGTAGCGGGACTGAGTACTTC.

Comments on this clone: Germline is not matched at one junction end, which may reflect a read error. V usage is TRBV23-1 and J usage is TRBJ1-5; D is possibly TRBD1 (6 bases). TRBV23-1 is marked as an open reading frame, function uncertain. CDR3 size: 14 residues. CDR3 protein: CASGYRDKQSAPAF. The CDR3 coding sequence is TGCGCCAGCGGTTACAGGGATAAGCAATCAGCCCCAGCATTT.

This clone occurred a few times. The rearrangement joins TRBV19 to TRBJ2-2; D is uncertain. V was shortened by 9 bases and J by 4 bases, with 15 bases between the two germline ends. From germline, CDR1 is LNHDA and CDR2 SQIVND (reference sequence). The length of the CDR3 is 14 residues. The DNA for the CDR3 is TGTGCCAGCAAAGTCATAGCCCCCACCGGGGAGCTGTTTTTT. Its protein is CASKVIAPTGELFF.

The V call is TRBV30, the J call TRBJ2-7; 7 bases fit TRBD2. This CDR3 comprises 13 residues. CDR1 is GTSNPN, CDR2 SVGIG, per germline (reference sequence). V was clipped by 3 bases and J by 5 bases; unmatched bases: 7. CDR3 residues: CAWSVRGRDEQYF. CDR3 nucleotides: TGTGCCTGGAGCGTCCGGGGGAGGGACGAGCAGTACTTC. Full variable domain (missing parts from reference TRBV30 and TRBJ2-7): SQTIHQWPATLVQPVGSPLSLECTVEGTSNPNLYWYRQAAGRGLQLLFYSVGIGQISSEVPQNLSASRPQDRQFILSSKKLLLSDSGFYLCAWSVRGRDEQYFGPGTRLTVT.

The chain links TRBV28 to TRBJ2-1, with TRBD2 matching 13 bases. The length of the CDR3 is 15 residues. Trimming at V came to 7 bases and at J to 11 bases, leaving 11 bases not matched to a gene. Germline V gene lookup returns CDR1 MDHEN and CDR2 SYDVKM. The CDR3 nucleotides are TGTGCCAGCAACCGTCCGGGGACTAGCGGGGAGAAGCAGTTCTTC. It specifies CASNRPGTSGEKQFF.

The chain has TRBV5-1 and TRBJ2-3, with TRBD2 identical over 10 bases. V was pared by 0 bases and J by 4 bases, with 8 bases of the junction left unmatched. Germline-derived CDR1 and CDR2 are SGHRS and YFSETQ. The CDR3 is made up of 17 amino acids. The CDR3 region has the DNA TGCGCCAGCAGCTTGGACCAGCGGGGGGGCCTATCAGATACGCAGTATTTT. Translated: CASSLDQRGGLSDTQYF.

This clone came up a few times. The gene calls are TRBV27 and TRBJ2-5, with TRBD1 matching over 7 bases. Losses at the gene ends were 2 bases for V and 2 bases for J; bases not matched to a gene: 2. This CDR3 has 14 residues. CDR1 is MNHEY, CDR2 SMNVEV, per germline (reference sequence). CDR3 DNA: TGTGCCAGCAGTTTAAGGGGACAGCAAGAGACCCAGTACTTC. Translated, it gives CASSLRGQQETQYF.

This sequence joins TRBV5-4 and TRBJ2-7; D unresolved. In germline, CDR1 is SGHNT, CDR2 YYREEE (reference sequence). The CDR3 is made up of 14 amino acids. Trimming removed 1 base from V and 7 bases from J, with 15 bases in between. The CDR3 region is CASSLPGLFREQYF. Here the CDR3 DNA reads TGTGCCAGCAGCTTGCCCGGTCTGTTTCGGGAGCAGTACTTC.

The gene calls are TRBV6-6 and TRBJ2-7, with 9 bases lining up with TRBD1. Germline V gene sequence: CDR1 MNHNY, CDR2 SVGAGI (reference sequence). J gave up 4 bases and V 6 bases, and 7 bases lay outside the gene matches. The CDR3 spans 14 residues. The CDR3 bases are TGTGCCAGCAGAGCCGGGACAGGGAGTTACGAGCAGTACTTC. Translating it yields CASRAGTGSYEQYF.

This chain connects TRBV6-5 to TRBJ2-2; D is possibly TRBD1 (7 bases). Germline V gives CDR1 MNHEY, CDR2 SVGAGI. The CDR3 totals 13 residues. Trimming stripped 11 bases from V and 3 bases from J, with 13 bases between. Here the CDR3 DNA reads TGTGCCGTGGAGGGGGCGCACACCGGGGAGCTGTTTTTT. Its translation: CAVEGAHTGELFF.

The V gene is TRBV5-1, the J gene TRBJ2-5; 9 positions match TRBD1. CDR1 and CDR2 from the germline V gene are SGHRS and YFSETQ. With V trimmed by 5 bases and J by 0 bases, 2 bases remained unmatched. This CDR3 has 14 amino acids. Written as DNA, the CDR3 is TGCGCCAGCAGGACAGGGGGGTACCAAGAGACCCAGTACTTC. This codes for CASRTGGYQETQYF.

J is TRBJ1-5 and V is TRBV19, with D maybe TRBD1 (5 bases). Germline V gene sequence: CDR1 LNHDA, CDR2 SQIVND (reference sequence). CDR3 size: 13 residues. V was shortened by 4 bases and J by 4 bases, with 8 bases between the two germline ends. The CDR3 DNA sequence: TGTGCCAGTAGTAGACAGTCGAATCAGCCCCAGCATTTT. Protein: CASSRQSNQPQHF.

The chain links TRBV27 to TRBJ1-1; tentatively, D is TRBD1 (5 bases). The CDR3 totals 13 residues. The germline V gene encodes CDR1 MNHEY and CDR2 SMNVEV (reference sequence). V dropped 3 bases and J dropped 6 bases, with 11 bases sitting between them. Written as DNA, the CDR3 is TGTGCCAGCAGTTTCGCAGGGTGGGCTGAAGCTTTCTTT. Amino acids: CASSFAGWAEAFF.

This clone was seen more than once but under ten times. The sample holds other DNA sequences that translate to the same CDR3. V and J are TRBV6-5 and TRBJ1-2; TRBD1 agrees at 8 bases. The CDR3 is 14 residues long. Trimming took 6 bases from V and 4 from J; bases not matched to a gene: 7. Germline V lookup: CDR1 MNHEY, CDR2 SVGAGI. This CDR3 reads CASSLQDRGYGYTF. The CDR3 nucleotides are TGTGCCAGCAGCCTTCAAGACAGGGGCTATGGCTACACCTTC.